Below, 8 T cell receptor beta chains from the same sample are listed, as sequenced in a study of early T cells in non-severe SARS-CoV-2 infection. TCRdb fed the 5' RACE reads into MiXCR, producing one record per CDR3 protein. This table holds 60,000 to 75,000 distinct CDR3 sequences, around 4.2% found once. Here the sequenced sample was whole blood, taken at baseline. The receptors were sampled from an adult who was a healthcare worker with PCR-confirmed SARS-CoV-2 infection or an uninfected control (not recorded which). The donor label of this sample is uncertain.

This clonotype was detected many times. The CDR3 spells CASSELAGDQETQYF. CDR3 DNA sequence: TGTGCCAGCAGTGAACTAGCGGGGGACCAAGAGACCCAGTACTTC. V usage is TRBV6-1 and J usage is TRBJ2-5, with TRBD2 identical over 10 bases. Germline CDR1 reads MNHNS; CDR2 reads SASEGT. The CDR3 has 15 amino acids. V was clipped by 2 bases and J by 0 bases; unmatched bases: 0.

This clonotype was seen ten or more times. The chain employs TRBV5-5 and TRBJ2-3; 7 bases line up with TRBD1. The germline V gene encodes CDR1 SGHKS and CDR2 YYEKEE (reference sequence). CDR3 length: 13 amino acids. Unmatched junction bases numbered 7, after V lost 10 bases and J lost 2 bases. This CDR3 reads CACQGDPTDTQYF. The CDR3 coding sequence is TGTGCCTGCCAGGGGGACCCCACAGATACGCAGTATTTT.

J is TRBJ2-7 and V is TRBV12-3 or TRBV12-4; D could derive from TRBD1 or TRBD2 (7 bases each). This CDR3 has 14 residues. V lost 7 bases, J lost 5 bases, and 18 bases lay in between. CDR3 sequence (DNA): TGTGCCAGCAAAAAGCTACAGGGGACTAACGAGCAGTACTTC. Residues: CASKKLQGTNEQYF.

In this sample, this clonotype turned up a few times. The chain combines TRBV19 with TRBJ2-2; TRBD2 might be the D (6 bases). The germline V and J ends were trimmed by 1 base and 1 base, with 19 bases remaining between them. CDR1 and CDR2 (germline): LNHDA, SQIVND (reference sequence). CDR3 length: 19 residues. In DNA, the CDR3 is TGTGCCAGTAGTATAGCCCCAGGGAAACTAGCCCGGAACACCGGGGAGCTGTTTTTT. Encoded protein: CASSIAPGKLARNTGELFF.

This chain links TRBV11-3 with TRBJ2-3, with D possibly being TRBD1 or TRBD2 (6 bases each). V shed 8 bases and J shed 1 base, with 13 bases lying between them. CDR1 SGHNT and CDR2 YENEEA come from the germline V gene. The CDR3 is 14 residues long. The CDR3 DNA sequence: TGTGCCAGCCGAGGGGGGACTGGCACAGATACGCAGTATTTT. It encodes CASRGGTGTDTQYF.

This clonotype was counted ten times or more. The chain is built from TRBV6-2 or TRBV6-3 and TRBJ2-6; D is possibly TRBD2 (6 bases). The germline CDR1 and CDR2 sequences are MNHEY and SVGEGT. CDR3 length: 16 amino acids. The V end lost 8 bases, the J end lost 2 bases, and 16 bases lay between the germline ends. The CDR3 sequence: CASSGRGLTGANVLTF. In nucleotides, the CDR3 is TGTGCCAGCTCGGGACGGGGACTGACTGGGGCCAACGTCCTGACTTTC.

This clonotype was observed at least ten times. CDR3 bases: TGTGCCAGCAGCCAAGGGGTGAACACTGAAGCTTTCTTT. Amino acids: CASSQGVNTEAFF. The genes are TRBV3-1 and TRBJ1-1, with D unclear. The CDR3 is 13 residues long. Looked up from germline, CDR1 is LGHDT and CDR2 is YNNKEL (reference sequence). V lost 1 base and J 0 bases, leaving 3 bases between the germline ends.

This clonotype was seen a handful of times. The V call is TRBV27, the J call TRBJ1-5; a weak D match, TRBD1 (6 bases). The CDR3 sequence is 16 residues long. Germline CDR1 MNHEY, CDR2 SMNVEV (reference sequence). Trimming removed 5 bases at V and 0 bases at J, with 14 bases between. DNA of the CDR3: TGTGCCAGCAGTATCGGCAGGGGCGGTAGCAATCAGCCCCAGCATTTT. It codes for CASSIGRGGSNQPQHF.